This T cell receptor (beta chain) was captured in a study of blood T cell repertoires in COVID-19 (dated by TCRdb to the early 2020s). Concerning the study at large: The collaborator samples originated in the United States, Italy and Spain and spanned the acute and convalescent phases of COVID-19. Deeply sampled blood TCRbeta repertoires from subjects exposed to, actively infected with, or recovered from COVID-19 were included in the dataset. The material from the prospective study consisted of cDNA or gDNA derived from T cells, B-cell-depleted T cells, or PBMCs. A de-identified subject ID, COVID-19 status, age in years and sex were almost always included in the sample metadata. Samples came from the ongoing ImmuneRACE study (first 160 participants) plus 1,254 subjects from 6 global collaborators. The repertoires were released in a freely available public database intended as a resource for research on the immune response to SARS-CoV-2. Where available, HLA class I and class II types were obtained from metadata supplied by the sample provider rather than from assay-based typing.

Including cysteine and phenylalanine, the CDR3 has 13 amino acids. Here the CDR3 DNA is all that survives: 39 bases in frame from base 1. Trimming takes 5 bases off V and 9 bases off J; junction bases not matched to a gene: 9. Taken from the germline V gene, the CDR1 and CDR2 loops are SGHVS and FQNEAQ. Comments on this clone: Its antigen is still unknown. No base-level quality is on record; no much larger clone is a single base apart.

Participants in the prospective study were enrolled through a virtual design, were aged about 18 to 89 years, and lived in approximately 25 United States geographic areas. In the prospective study, participants were assigned to cohorts based on the clinical history participants reported in a screening survey and a study questionnaire. In the prospective study, mobile phlebotomists collected whole blood, serum and a nasopharyngeal or oropharyngeal swab from each participant. Prospective study participants could optionally give additional blood draws and questionnaires over an approximately 2-month period. Blood samples from the prospective study were shipped frozen or at room temperature prior to DNA extraction. TCRbeta CDR3 regions were amplified from genomic DNA by means of the immunoSEQ Assay, a bias-controlled multiplex PCR. The original pipeline was this. Nucleated cell counts per sample were estimated from amplification of reference gene primers within the assay. To quantify the absolute abundance of each unique TCRbeta CDR3 rearrangement, sequence reads were collapsed and filtered. For each sample, productive Simpson clonality was calculated as the square root of Simpson's diversity index across productive rearrangements. The source is immuneACCESS, and TCRdb retained only in-frame sequences with V and J called. Part of the clones is not carried over; for the studies checked, unresolved V genes explain less than half of this, and the remainder is unexplained. V and J calls and clone size follow that table, whereas D and trimming were derived from the DNA. The sample yields 300,000 or so clones; 80% to 90% were counted once. The top ten clonotypes cover around 4% of the sample.

Overall results and qualifications from the work: How much clinical and demographic metadata was included differed by source and by participant, and the metadata was provided uncurated.

The specimen was PBMCs or T cells enriched from blood (not recorded which). The sequence was obtained from a woman aged 40 to 49 with acute COVID-19. The sequence links TRBV7-8 to TRBJ1-1, and 7 junctional nucleotides match TRBD1. At the DNA level, the sequence is TGTGCCAGCAGCCGACTCCGGACAGGAAAAGCTTTCTTT. The translation is CASSRLRTGKAFF.